Listed below are T cell receptor beta chains from one sample, sequenced in a study of T cell responses to AZD1222 COVID-19 vaccine. The data were produced by immunoSEQ multiplex PCR, yet TCRdb's version contains in-frame clones alone and is incomplete. The profile shows fewer than 200,000 clones, roughly 92% of them singletons. The material was peripheral blood, obtained on day 0 of AZD1222 vaccination. The receptors derive from an adult in good health. Each CDR3 is given with its conserved first and last residue. A D gene is named only where the DNA matches it firmly. Only part of the rows carry a size: once, few, many, or a class if the clone is expanded.

TRBV24-1	TRBJ1-6	NA	NA	CATSDSGEPLHF	TGTGCCACCAGTGATTCCGGGGAACCCCTCCACTTT
TRBV3-1/TRBV3-2	TRBJ1-6	TRBD1	NA	CASSQVRQGDSPLHF	TGTGCCAGCAGCCAAGTCAGACAGGGGGATTCACCCCTCCACTTT
TRBV18	TRBJ2-2	NA	NA	CASSRREGANTGELFF	TGTGCCAGCTCACGCAGGGAGGGGGCGAACACCGGGGAGCTGTTTTTT
TRBV4-1	TRBJ2-6	NA	NA	CASSHASKPSSGANVLTF	TGCGCCAGCAGCCACGCCTCGAAACCATCCTCTGGGGCCAACGTCCTGACTTTC
TRBV5-5	TRBJ2-7	TRBD2	NA	CASSQDPGGFYEQYF	TGTGCCAGCAGCCAAGACCCGGGAGGGTTCTACGAGCAGTACTTC
TRBV5-6	TRBJ2-7	TRBD1	NA	CASSLGQGHEQYF	TGTGCCAGCAGCTTGGGACAGGGCCACGAGCAGTACTTC
TRBV7-3	TRBJ1-2	TRBD1	NA	CASSLTGGNNYGYTF	TGTGCCAGCAGCTTGACAGGGGGCAATAACTATGGCTACACCTTC
TRBV9	TRBJ1-1	NA	NA	CASSVSFSLNTEAFF	TGTGCCAGCAGCGTAAGTTTCAGCTTGAACACTGAAGCTTTCTTT
TRBV7-9	TRBJ2-3	NA	NA	CASSPRGSGFTDTQYF	TGTGCCAGCAGCCCCCGGGGTAGCGGCTTCACAGATACGCAGTATTTT
TRBV21-1	TRBJ1-5	NA	few	CASSKAAPSLNQPQHF	TGTGCCAGCAGCAAAGCAGCGCCGAGCCTTAATCAGCCCCAGCATTTT
TRBV9	TRBJ1-4	NA	NA	CASSVGMTNEKLFF	TGTGCCAGCAGCGTAGGCATGACTAATGAAAAACTGTTTTTT
TRBV10-3	TRBJ1-4	NA	NA	CAISDSDEKLFF	TGTGCCATCAGCGATTCTGATGAAAAACTGTTTTTT
TRBV28	TRBJ1-1	NA	NA	CASRKTVNTEAFF	TGTGCCAGCAGGAAAACGGTGAACACTGAAGCTTTCTTT
TRBV13	TRBJ1-1	TRBD1	NA	CASSPRDRRAEAFF	TGTGCCAGCAGCCCCCGGGACAGGAGAGCTGAAGCTTTCTTT
TRBV10-1	TRBJ1-1	NA	NA	CASSESGRTEAFF	TGCGCCAGCAGTGAGTCGGGGAGAACTGAAGCTTTCTTT
TRBV27	TRBJ2-2	NA	NA	CASSLRRMNTGELFF	TGTGCCAGCAGTTTAAGACGGATGAACACCGGGGAGCTGTTTTTT
TRBV7-9	TRBJ2-7	NA	NA	CASSFSGESYEQYF	TGTGCCAGCAGCTTTTCGGGGGAGTCCTACGAGCAGTACTTC
TRBV4-3	TRBJ2-4	NA	NA	CASSQDFTRVLAKNIQYF	TGCGCCAGCAGCCAAGATTTCACCAGGGTTCTCGCCAAAAACATTCAGTACTTC
TRBV18	TRBJ1-3	NA	NA	CASSPPGGGAGGNTIYF	TGTGCCAGCTCACCCCCAGGAGGGGGGGCTGGTGGAAACACCATATATTTT
TRBV24-1	TRBJ1-5	NA	NA	CATSAPGGKPQHF	TGTGCCACCAGTGCCCCGGGGGGGAAGCCCCAGCATTTT
TRBV27	TRBJ1-6	TRBD1	NA	CASSLRTGGNSPLHF	TGTGCCAGCAGTTTAAGGACAGGGGGTAATTCACCCCTCCACTTT
TRBV20-1	TRBJ1-5	TRBD1	NA	CSASWGQGRQPQHF	TGCAGTGCTAGTTGGGGACAGGGGCGGCAGCCCCAGCATTTT
TRBV7-9	TRBJ1-4	NA	few	CASSLGTAGLEEKLFF	TGTGCCAGCAGCTTAGGAACGGCAGGCCTGGAGGAAAAACTGTTTTTT
TRBV7-9	TRBJ1-6	NA	NA	CASSKTFAIDSPLHF	TGTGCCAGCAGCAAGACCTTTGCAATCGATTCACCCCTCCACTTT
TRBV10-1	TRBJ2-3	TRBD1	NA	CASSELQGADTDTQYF	TGCGCCAGCAGTGAACTACAGGGGGCCGACACAGATACGCAGTATTTT
TRBV25-1	TRBJ2-7	TRBD1	NA	CASSDSGTGGYEQYF	TGTGCCAGCAGTGATTCCGGGACAGGGGGCTACGAGCAGTACTTC
TRBV5-8	TRBJ1-5	TRBD1	few	CASSLTGGQPQHF	TGTGCCAGCAGCTTGACAGGGGGGCAGCCCCAGCATTTT
TRBV9	TRBJ1-4	NA	NA	CASSVDDRMGEKLFF	TGTGCCAGCAGCGTAGATGACAGGATGGGTGAAAAACTGTTTTTT
TRBV28	TRBJ1-4	NA	NA	CASSLSSGTAYEKLFF	TGTGCCAGCAGTTTATCGTCAGGGACGGCGTATGAAAAACTGTTTTTT
TRBV10-1	TRBJ2-2	TRBD1	NA	CASSRDRGNTGELFF	TGCGCCAGCAGCCGGGACAGGGGAAACACCGGGGAGCTGTTTTTT
TRBV2	TRBJ1-5	NA	NA	CASNAQGLNQPQHF	TGTGCCAGCAATGCGCAGGGCCTCAATCAGCCCCAGCATTTT
TRBV7-6	TRBJ1-5	NA	NA	CASSLDEGLGQPQHF	TGTGCCAGCAGCTTAGACGAGGGGCTAGGACAGCCCCAGCATTTT
TRBV3-1/TRBV3-2	TRBJ2-7	NA	NA	CASSQALGGYEQYF	TGTGCCAGCAGCCAAGCACTGGGGGGCTACGAGCAGTACTTC
TRBV5-1	TRBJ1-2	TRBD1	few	CASRIGTDVGYGYTF	TGCGCCAGCAGAATCGGGACAGACGTGGGCTATGGCTACACCTTC
TRBV19	TRBJ1-4	NA	few	CASSSNGYEREKLFF	TGTGCCAGTAGTTCCAACGGGTACGAGCGTGAAAAACTGTTTTTT
TRBV3-1/TRBV3-2	TRBJ2-5	NA	NA	CASSQEGGGYETQYF	TGTGCCAGCAGCCAAGAAGGGGGAGGCTATGAGACCCAGTACTTC
TRBV6-5	TRBJ2-7	NA	NA	CASSRAPNEQYF	TGTGCCAGCAGCCGGGCCCCCAACGAGCAGTACTTC
TRBV11-3	TRBJ2-5	TRBD2	NA	CASSLAFSSGQETQYF	TGTGCCAGCAGCTTAGCCTTTTCTAGCGGCCAAGAGACCCAGTACTTC
TRBV28	TRBJ1-5	NA	NA	CASSWGSNQPQHF	TGTGCCAGCAGCTGGGGGAGCAATCAGCCCCAGCATTTT
TRBV10-3	TRBJ1-1	TRBD1	NA	CAISRQGMTEAFF	TGTGCCATCAGCAGACAGGGGATGACTGAAGCTTTCTTT
TRBV7-2	TRBJ2-3	NA	NA	CASSLDPSTDTQYF	TGTGCCAGCAGCTTAGACCCGAGCACAGATACGCAGTATTTT
TRBV14	TRBJ1-2	NA	NA	CASSQNTGLRNPYGYTF	TGTGCCAGCAGCCAAAATACAGGGCTTCGGAACCCGTATGGCTACACCTTC
TRBV19	TRBJ1-6	TRBD1	NA	CASSVTGATNNSPLHF	TGTGCCAGTAGTGTGACAGGGGCGACCAATAATTCACCCCTCCACTTT
TRBV7-6	TRBJ1-1	NA	NA	CASSLQTDRQAFF	TGTGCCAGCAGCTTACAGACAGACAGACAGGCTTTCTTT
TRBV6-6	TRBJ2-7	TRBD1	NA	CASSPADRGPYEQYF	TGTGCCAGCAGCCCCGCGGACAGGGGGCCATACGAGCAGTACTTC
TRBV14	TRBJ1-1	NA	NA	CASSYDVGMNTEAFF	TGTGCCAGCAGCTACGATGTCGGGATGAACACTGAAGCTTTCTTT
TRBV3-1/TRBV3-2	TRBJ1-1	NA	few	CASRNSRSEAFF	TGTGCCAGCAGGAATTCAAGGAGTGAAGCTTTCTTT
TRBV6-5	TRBJ1-1	NA	NA	CASSLQTGREAFF	TGTGCCAGCAGTCTCCAGACAGGCCGTGAAGCTTTCTTT
TRBV7-2	TRBJ2-2	NA	once	CASSLVPPLGQSTGELFF	TGTGCCAGCAGCTTAGTACCCCCCCTCGGACAGTCGACCGGGGAGCTGTTTTTT
TRBV5-5	TRBJ1-3	TRBD1	NA	CASSLGFWGQGRSGNTIYF	TGTGCCAGCAGCTTGGGGTTTTGGGGACAGGGGCGATCTGGAAACACCATATATTTT
TRBV29-1	TRBJ2-3	NA	NA	CSADSQRSTDTQYF	TGCAGCGCTGACAGCCAAAGATCCACAGATACGCAGTATTTT
TRBV3-1/TRBV3-2	TRBJ1-1	NA	NA	CASSPEVTGTTNTEAFF	TGTGCCAGCAGCCCGGAAGTGACTGGGACAACGAACACTGAAGCTTTCTTT
TRBV24-1	TRBJ2-5	NA	NA	CATRPPVGETQYF	TGTGCCACCAGGCCCCCAGTTGGTGAGACCCAGTACTTC